The next 11 T cell receptor beta chains were all read from a single sample in a study of T cell changes during pregnancy in multiple sclerosis. TCRdb's table, derived via immunoSEQ multiplex PCR, lists solely in-frame clones and lacks some. The sample records approximately 35,000 clones, roughly 89% being singletons. Sequences were derived from CD4+ T cells from peripheral blood mononuclear cells, sampled after pregnancy. These receptors all stem from a female donor in good health, enrolled as a control in a pregnancy study.

The chain couples TRBV4-2 to TRBJ2-1, with 13 bases fitting TRBD2. The germline CDR1 and CDR2 sequences are LGHNA and YNFKEQ. The CDR3 spans 17 residues. V trimming: 0 bases; J trimming: 6 bases; junction bases outside the gene matches: 5. CDR3 DNA: TGTGCCAGCAGCCAAGATATAACTAGCGGGGGGGCCAATGAGCAGTTCTTC. Its protein product is CASSQDITSGGANEQFF.

The chain uses TRBV15 and TRBJ1-4; 8 bases match TRBD1. CDR1 LNHNV and CDR2 YYDKDF come from the germline V gene (reference sequence). CDR3 length: 15 residues. V shed 3 bases and J 4 bases; nucleotides not matched to a gene: 4. The CDR3, as DNA: TGTGCCACCAGCAGCGACAGGGGATATAATGAAAAACTGTTTTTT. This codes for CATSSDRGYNEKLFF.

This CDR3 is CASSSPSLPGGYTF. The CDR3 nucleotides are TGTGCCAGCAGTTCCCCGAGTCTTCCAGGGGGCTACACCTTC. The rearrangement links TRBV6-5 to TRBJ1-2, with D possibly matching TRBD1 (5 bases). Looked up from germline, CDR1 is MNHEY and CDR2 is SVGAGI. This CDR3 is built from 14 residues. Trimming left V 4 bases short and J 8 bases short, with 17 bases between.

CDR3 in DNA: TGTGCCAGCTCACCACTGCCCTCCCGGGATACGCAGTATTTT. Its protein product is CASSPLPSRDTQYF. This sequence joins TRBV18 and TRBJ2-3; D call uncertain. This CDR3 region has 14 residues. Germline V gene sequence: CDR1 KGHSH, CDR2 LQKENI. V was pared by 1 base and J by 6 bases, with 11 bases between.

The chain combines TRBV5-1 with TRBJ2-7, with 8 nucleotides matching TRBD1. CDR1 and CDR2 from the germline V gene are SGHRS and YFSETQ. With 4 bases clipped from V and 3 bases from J, the junction kept 6 bases outside the gene matches. This CDR3 region has 14 residues. CDR3 residues: CASSPGQGVYEQYF. The CDR3 nucleotides are TGCGCCAGCAGCCCCGGACAGGGTGTCTACGAGCAGTACTTC.

The chain links TRBV5-1 to TRBJ1-2, with D hard to call. This CDR3 spans 14 amino acids. With 1 base removed from V and 6 bases from J, the gap between germline ends came to 13 bases. Germline assignment: CDR1 SGHRS and CDR2 YFSETQ. The CDR3 sequence is CASSLTAGPNGYTF. CDR3 DNA sequence: TGCGCCAGCAGCTTGACGGCAGGCCCGAATGGCTACACCTTC.

The chain is built from TRBV7-2 and TRBJ2-7; 9 bases fit TRBD1. There are 15 residues in the CDR3. With 3 bases clipped from V and 2 bases from J, the junction kept 5 bases outside the gene matches. Germline lookup yields CDR1 SGHTA and CDR2 FQGNSA. CDR3 amino acids: CASSFGTGPTYEQYF. In nucleotides, the CDR3 is TGTGCCAGCAGCTTCGGGACAGGGCCTACCTACGAGCAGTACTTC.

The V call is TRBV7-8, the J call TRBJ1-1; D unclear. Germline assignment: CDR1 SGHVS and CDR2 FQNEAQ. V dropped 2 bases and J dropped 1 base, with 17 bases sitting between them. CDR3 length: 17 amino acids. The CDR3 bases are TGTGCCAGCAGCTTACCCATCTGGAGAACCGGGAACACTGAAGCTTTCTTT. This translates into CASSLPIWRTGNTEAFF.

This chain connects TRBV10-3 to TRBJ2-7; a possible D gene is TRBD1 (5 bases). Per germline, CDR1 ENHRY and CDR2 SYGVKD. The CDR3 is 14 amino acids. V was pared by 0 bases and J by 2 bases, with 8 bases between. The CDR3: CAISESKGPYEQYF. Here the CDR3 DNA reads TGTGCCATCAGTGAGTCCAAGGGGCCCTACGAGCAGTACTTC.

In this sample, this clone turned up once. The genes are TRBV19 and TRBJ2-6; 8 bases agree with TRBD1. Germline CDR1 LNHDA, CDR2 SQIVND (reference sequence). This CDR3 is built from 16 residues. The V and J ends lost 4 bases and 3 bases, in that order; junction bases with no gene match: 5. The CDR3 DNA reads as TGTGCCAGTAGTACTGGACAGGGCTTTGGGGCCAACGTCCTGACTTTC. It specifies CASSTGQGFGANVLTF.

The chain couples TRBV28 to TRBJ2-7, with TRBD2 matching 10 bases. Germline CDR1 is MDHEN and CDR2 is SYDVKM. This CDR3 spans 16 amino acids. V lost 5 bases and J lost 3; bases outside the gene matches: 10. CDR3 DNA sequence: TGTGCCAGCAGTCGAACCACCCGGACTAGCGGCTACGAGCAGTACTTC. This translates into CASSRTTRTSGYEQYF.